Here is one TCR beta chain with its context. What it recognizes is unknown. Adult allogeneic hematopoietic cell transplant recipients with steroid-refractory graft-versus-host disease were prospectively enrolled for research autopsy. This table comes from immunoSEQ multiplex PCR, and its TCRdb copy is limited to in-frame clones, with some not included. The table records roughly 3,000 clones, 60% to 80% of them present only once. This entry comes from a study of tissue T cells after allogeneic stem cell transplantation. Findings of the study overall: Few T cell clones were shared across patients, but motif clusters showed tissue-specific shared signatures.

Germline V gene lookup returns CDR1 SGHDT and CDR2 YYEEEE. The CDR3 has 15 amino acids. Unmatched junction bases numbered 3, after V lost 4 bases and J lost 1 base. This rearrangement joins TRBV5-6 to TRBJ2-3; 10 bases align to TRBD2. The sample consisted of ascending colon tissue, taken at autopsy. This receptor was identified in a male patient older than 55 with steroid-refractory graft-versus-host disease after an allogeneic stem cell transplant. The graft donor may have given rise to some T cells. CDR3 protein: CASSTLAGGTDTQYF. The CDR3 nucleotides read TGTGCCAGCAGCACGCTAGCGGGGGGCACAGATACGCAGTATTTT.